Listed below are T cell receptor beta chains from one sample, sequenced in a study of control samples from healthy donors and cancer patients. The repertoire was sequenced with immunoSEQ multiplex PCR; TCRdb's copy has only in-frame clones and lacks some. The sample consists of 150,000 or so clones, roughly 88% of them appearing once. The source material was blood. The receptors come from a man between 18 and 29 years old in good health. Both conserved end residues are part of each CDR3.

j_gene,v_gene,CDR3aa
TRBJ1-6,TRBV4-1,CASSQDQPGQGAYNSPLHF
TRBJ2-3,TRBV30,CAWSSTRVTSTDTQYF
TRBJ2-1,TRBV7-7,CASKQGANEQFF
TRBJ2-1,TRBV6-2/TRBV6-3,CASSYLTGSYNEQFF
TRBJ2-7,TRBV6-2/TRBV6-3,CASSWLGVISSYEQYF
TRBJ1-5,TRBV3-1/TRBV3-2,CASSLGQGNQPQHF
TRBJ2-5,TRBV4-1,CASSQAKTSGGGQYF
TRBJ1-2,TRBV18,CASSPVRESGPMWGYTF
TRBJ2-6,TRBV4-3,CASSPARDSGANVLTF
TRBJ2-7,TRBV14,CASSLGLVTYEQYF
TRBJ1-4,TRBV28,CASSRWDSNEKLFF
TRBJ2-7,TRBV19,CASSIARSSYEQYF
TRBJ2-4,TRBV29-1,CSVGGRNGNIQYF
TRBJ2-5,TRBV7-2,CASSLGVTGETQYF
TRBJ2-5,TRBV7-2,CASSYTGEGETQYF
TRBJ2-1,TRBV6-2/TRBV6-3,CASSSKVNEQFF
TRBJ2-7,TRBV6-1,CASSDYPGQGWEQYF
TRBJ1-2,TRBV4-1,CASSQPGQVSGYTF
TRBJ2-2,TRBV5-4,CASSSIDRFTGELFF
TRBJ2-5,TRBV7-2,CASSQGTGAETQYF
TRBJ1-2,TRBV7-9,CASSLGQGVNYGYTF
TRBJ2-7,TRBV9,CASSPRSSGGAYEQYF
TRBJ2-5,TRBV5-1,CASSSTGGQETQYF
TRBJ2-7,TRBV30,CAWTPQGRSEQYF
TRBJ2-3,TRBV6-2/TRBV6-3,CASSQPGLGISDTQYF
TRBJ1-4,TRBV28,CASSLVGQGMFEKLFF
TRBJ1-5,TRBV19,CASSPPGGRSNQPQHF
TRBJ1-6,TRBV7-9,CASSSTWTANSPLHF
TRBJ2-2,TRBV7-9,CASSRIPRALGTGELFF
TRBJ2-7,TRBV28,CASTPPARSYEQYF
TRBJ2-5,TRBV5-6,CASSLAPGLAETQYF
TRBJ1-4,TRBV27,CASSLEGEKLFF
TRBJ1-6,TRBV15,CATSGTGRSPLHF
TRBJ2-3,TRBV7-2,CASSAWERGVTRYF
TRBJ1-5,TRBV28,CASRGLGQPSNQPQHF
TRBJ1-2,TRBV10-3,CAISEEAGVNKGYTF
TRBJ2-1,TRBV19,CASSYLYEQFF
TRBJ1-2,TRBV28,CASRSFYGYTF
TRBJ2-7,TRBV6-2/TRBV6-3,CASSRTAAYEQYF
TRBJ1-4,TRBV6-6,CASSSWTANEKLFF
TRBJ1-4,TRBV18,CASSRGYSEKLFF
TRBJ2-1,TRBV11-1,CASSLAGTEQFF
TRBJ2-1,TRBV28,CASSFWGDRGLSSYNEQFF
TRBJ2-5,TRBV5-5,CASSLGGGVGTQETQYF
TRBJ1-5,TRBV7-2,CASSFRGESNQPQHF
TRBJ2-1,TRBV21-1,CASSTRGAYNEQFF
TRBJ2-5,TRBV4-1,CASSPPGQGGETQYF
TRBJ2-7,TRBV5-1,CASSFRGYEQYF
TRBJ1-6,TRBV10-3,CAISEHPGNNSPLHF
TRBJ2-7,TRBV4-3,CASSQGSRVAGAREQYF
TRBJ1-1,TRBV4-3,CASSQDTGLAEAFF
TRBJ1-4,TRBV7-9,CASSYSSGSEKLFF
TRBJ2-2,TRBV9,CASSESHRGNTGELFF
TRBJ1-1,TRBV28,CASSRSRGETEAFF